The text below deals with one T cell receptor beta chain. Checkpoint therapy with ipilimumab 1 mg/kg began 14 to 28 days after transplant. Here immunoSEQ multiplex PCR was the method, and the copy in TCRdb shows in-frame clones only, minus some. The sample has 84,000 or so clones, around 80% seen once. The CDR3 runs to 13 residues. The germline CDR1 and CDR2 sequences are LNHDA and SQIVND (reference sequence). Trimming stripped 6 bases from V and 2 bases from J, with 8 bases between. These data belong to a study of ipilimumab plus nivolumab after autologous stem cell transplantation. Across the whole study: A median of roughly eight nivolumab and 4 to 6 ipilimumab doses were given. The DLBCL group included primary refractory and relapsed cases.

The sequencing here drew on PBMCs, taken in a trial of ipilimumab plus nivolumab as post-transplant consolidation. The rearrangement joins TRBV19 to TRBJ2-4, with a weak D call TRBD1 (6 bases). This TCR was sampled from a male donor with diffuse large B-cell lymphoma. CDR3 protein: CASSRGSKNIQYF. The CDR3 region has the DNA TGTGCCAGTAGCAGGGGTTCCAAAAACATTCAGTACTTC.